The 28 T cell receptor beta chains below all came from one sample that was sequenced in a study of CD8 T cells in Susac syndrome. RNA, at about 0.5 to 1 ug, was reverse transcribed with random hexamers. TCRdb called the immunoSEQ multiplex PCR reads again in MiXCR, with one record for every CDR3 protein. This table has 100,000 to 150,000 distinct CDR3 sequences, about 95% appearing once. The sequenced material came from CD4+ T cells from PBMCs. These receptors originate from a human donor in good health.

The rearrangement joins TRBV9 to TRBJ2-1, with TRBD1 identical over 9 bases. Germline trimming cut 5 bases from V and 8 bases from J; bases unmatched to any gene: 14. The germline V gene encodes CDR1 SGDLS and CDR2 YYNGEE. CDR3 length equals 16 residues. The CDR3 DNA follows: TGTGCCAGCAGGGGACAGGGAGGTTTTCTGGGCGATGAGCAGTTCTTC. Translating it yields CASRGQGGFLGDEQFF.

J is TRBJ2-1 and V is TRBV12-3 or TRBV12-4; D is unresolved. This CDR3 spans 15 amino acids. Trimming removed 6 bases from V and 0 bases from J, with 12 bases in between. This CDR3 is CASSLPVGSYNEQFF. Here the CDR3 DNA reads TGTGCCAGCAGCTTACCCGTGGGCTCCTACAATGAGCAGTTCTTC.

The chain recombines TRBV19 with TRBJ2-1; 9 nucleotides align to TRBD1. The CDR3 totals 15 residues. The junction had 8 bases not matched to a gene; V was cut back by 3 bases and J by 8 bases. Germline-derived CDR1 and CDR2 are LNHDA and SQIVND (reference sequence). CDR3 DNA: TGTGCCAGTAGTATTGGAACAGGGGGCGTATATGAGCAGTTCTTC. Translation: CASSIGTGGVYEQFF.

This clonotype was picked up a small number of times. This chain links TRBV6-2 or TRBV6-3 with TRBJ2-2; D is unclear. The CDR3 loop spans 12 amino acids. The V end was cut by 6 bases, the J end by 5 bases, with 7 bases between. The germline V gene encodes CDR1 MNHEY and CDR2 SVGEGT. CDR3 protein: CASSPRTGELFF. The CDR3 nucleotides are TGTGCCAGCAGCCCCCGAACCGGGGAGCTGTTTTTT.

The rearrangement uses TRBV12-3 or TRBV12-4 and TRBJ2-2; 7 nucleotides align to TRBD2. The V and J ends lost 11 bases and 4 bases, in that order; junction bases with no gene match: 16. This CDR3 region has 16 residues. The chain's CDR3 is CASSKSERDVTGELFF. CDR3 nucleotides: TGTGCCTCCTCAAAATCGGAGCGGGATGTCACCGGGGAGCTGTTTTTT.

The chain links TRBV12-3 or TRBV12-4 to TRBJ2-5; D not certain. This CDR3 has 14 amino acids. Trimming pared 2 bases from V and 1 base from J, leaving 8 bases between. CDR3 residues: CASSLFGSQETQYF. As DNA, the CDR3 is TGTGCCAGCAGTTTATTTGGCAGCCAAGAGACCCAGTACTTC.

This chain joins TRBV6-6 and TRBJ1-3; D remains ambiguous. Germline CDR1 reads MNHNY; CDR2 reads SVGAGI (reference sequence). The CDR3 contains 13 residues. Trimming removed 7 bases at V and 0 bases at J, with 7 bases between. The CDR3 is CASTGPSGNTIYF. CDR3 DNA sequence: TGTGCCAGCACCGGACCCTCTGGAAACACCATATATTTT.

This rearrangement joins TRBV6-5 to TRBJ2-7; maybe TRBD2 (5 bases). This CDR3 spans 13 amino acids. CDR1 is MNHEY and CDR2 is SVGAGI in the germline V gene. V was pared by 6 bases and J by 2 bases, with 11 bases between. CDR3 nucleotide sequence: TGTGCCAGCAGAACCACGAGGGCCTACGAGCAGTACTTC. Translation gives CASRTTRAYEQYF.

The chain couples TRBV9 to TRBJ1-5; TRBD1 aligns across 9 bases. The junction had 14 bases not matched to a gene; V was cut back by 4 bases and J by 9 bases. This CDR3 region has 16 residues. The germline CDR1 and CDR2 sequences are SGDLS and YYNGEE. The DNA of the CDR3 is TGTGCCAGCAGCCCTGGACAGGGGATTTCCTCCGGGCCCCAGCATTTT. Its protein is CASSPGQGISSGPQHF. Full variable domain (outside the CDR3, taken from reference TRBV9 and TRBJ1-5): DSGVTQTPKHLITATGQRVTLRCSPRSGDLSVYWYQQSLDQGLQFLIQYYNGEERAKGNILERFSAQQFPDLHSELNLSSLELGDSALYFCASSPGQGISSGPQHFGDGTRLSIL.

This chain joins TRBV3-1 and TRBJ2-1, with 13 positions matching TRBD2. Germline trimming cut 4 bases from V and 9 bases from J; bases unmatched to any gene: 6. The length of the CDR3 is 15 residues. CDR1 and CDR2 from the germline V gene are LGHDT and YNNKEL (reference sequence). CDR3 DNA: TGTGCCAGCAGCCGAGGACTAGCGGGAGAAAGTGAGCAGTTCTTC. It codes for CASSRGLAGESEQFF.

V and J are TRBV24-1 and TRBJ2-5, with 7 bases matching TRBD1. J was trimmed by 1 base and V by 3 bases; bases with no gene match: 4. The germline CDR1 and CDR2 sequences are KGHDR and SFDVKD. The CDR3 loop spans 15 amino acids. CDR3 region: CATSDGRGSQETQYF. DNA for the CDR3: TGTGCCACCAGTGATGGCAGGGGGTCCCAAGAGACCCAGTACTTC.

The V call is TRBV20-1, the J call TRBJ1-4, with D uncertain. The CDR3 is 13 residues long. V was pared by 6 bases and J by 7 bases, with 15 bases between. Germline values: CDR1 DFQATT, CDR2 SNEGSKA (reference sequence). CDR3 nucleotides: TGCAGTGCCTTCCGGACCCGGGGTGAAAAACTGTTTTTT. Its translation is CSAFRTRGEKLFF.

This chain uses TRBV6-4 with TRBJ2-1, with a weak D call TRBD2 (5 bases). The CDR3 is 15 amino acids. CDR1 is MRHNA and CDR2 is SNTAGT in the germline V gene. Between the trimmed V and J ends, which lost 3 bases and 5 bases, there was a span of 14 bases. CDR3 coding DNA: TGTGCCAGCAGTGATGGAAGCGGAGCAGACAATGAGCAGTTCTTC. Its translation is CASSDGSGADNEQFF.

V gene TRBV19 combines with J gene TRBJ2-6; TRBD2 agrees at 7 bases. CDR1 and CDR2 from the germline V gene are LNHDA and SQIVND (reference sequence). The V segment lost 7 bases and the J segment 1 base; nucleotides outside the gene matches: 4. There are 15 residues in the CDR3. This CDR3 reads CASIRGGSGANVLTF. The CDR3, as DNA: TGTGCCAGTATCCGGGGAGGGTCTGGGGCCAACGTCCTGACTTTC.

V usage is TRBV20-1 and J usage is TRBJ2-2; 7 bases fit TRBD1. The CDR3 covers 15 residues. The V segment lost 0 bases and the J segment 6 bases; nucleotides outside the gene matches: 7. Per germline, CDR1 DFQATT and CDR2 SNEGSKA (reference sequence). For the CDR3, the DNA is TGCAGTGCTAGAGATCCGAGACAGGGTTCCGGGGAGCTGTTTTTT. This codes for CSARDPRQGSGELFF.

The chain carries TRBV5-1 and TRBJ2-7, with TRBD1 identical over 11 bases. After removal of 4 bases from V and 3 bases from J, the junction contained 9 bases not matched to a gene. This CDR3 contains 16 residues. Per germline, CDR1 SGHRS and CDR2 YFSETQ. The CDR3 is CASSITTGTGGYEQYF. CDR3 in DNA: TGCGCCAGCAGCATAACAACCGGGACAGGGGGCTACGAGCAGTACTTC.

This chain connects TRBV7-2 to TRBJ2-7, with a weak D call TRBD2 (5 bases). The CDR3 has 14 residues. Germline loops: CDR1 SGHTA, CDR2 FQGNSA. V lost 4 bases and J lost 0, with 10 bases in between. CDR3 loop: CASSSRLSSYEQYF. CDR3 DNA: TGTGCCAGCAGCTCAAGACTAAGCTCCTACGAGCAGTACTTC.

The CDR3 here is CASTGAYPHYSNQPQHF. CDR3 DNA: TGCGCCAGCACGGGGGCTTACCCACACTATAGCAATCAGCCCCAGCATTTT. The chain combines TRBV23-1 with TRBJ1-5; tentatively, D is TRBD1 (6 bases). TRBV23-1 is designated an ORF whose function remains uncertain. The CDR3 has 17 amino acids. V dropped 7 bases and J dropped 0 bases, with 19 bases sitting between them.

The V and J genes are TRBV7-8 and TRBJ2-2; the match to TRBD1 covers 7 bases. Trimming cost V 5 bases and J 1 base; bases outside gene matches: 4. Germline values: CDR1 SGHVS, CDR2 FQNEAQ. The CDR3 contains 15 residues. Written as DNA, the CDR3 is TGTGCCAGCAGCCCAAGGACAGGGAACACCGGGGAGCTGTTTTTT. It translates to CASSPRTGNTGELFF.

This clonotype was picked up one time. This chain connects TRBV10-2 to TRBJ2-6; 10 bases line up with TRBD1. Germline values: CDR1 WSHSY, CDR2 SAAADI. The CDR3 extends over 17 amino acids. V shed 7 bases and J 0 bases; nucleotides not matched to a gene: 6. CDR3 in amino acids: CASKPGQGNSGANVLTF. CDR3 DNA sequence: TGCGCCAGCAAACCGGGACAGGGGAACTCTGGGGCCAACGTCCTGACTTTC.

The V call is TRBV18, the J call TRBJ1-1, with TRBD1 matching 7 bases. CDR1 and CDR2 (germline): KGHSH, LQKENI. V lost 6 bases and J lost 4; bases outside the gene matches: 8. This CDR3 has 14 amino acids. CDR3 region: CASSLGQATTEAFF. CDR3 nucleotide sequence: TGTGCCAGCTCCTTAGGACAGGCGACCACTGAAGCTTTCTTT.

The chain has TRBV4-1 and TRBJ2-7, with 8 bases fitting TRBD1. CDR1 is MGHRA, CDR2 YSYEKL, per germline. This CDR3 is 15 amino acids long. J gave up 4 bases and V 5 bases, and 10 bases lay outside the gene matches. CDR3 sequence: CASSGPGGRGYEQYF. CDR3 nucleotides: TGCGCCAGCAGCGGACCAGGGGGCCGGGGGTACGAGCAGTACTTC.

V gene TRBV20-1 combines with J gene TRBJ2-1; 8 bases match TRBD2. Germline V CDR1 and CDR2: DFQATT, SNEGSKA (reference sequence). V shed 0 bases, J shed 9 bases, and the junction held 10 bases outside the gene matches. CDR3 size: 15 residues. CDR3 residues: CSARDLSGRTIEQFF. CDR3 DNA sequence: TGCAGTGCTAGAGATTTGAGCGGGAGAACCATTGAGCAGTTCTTC.

The chain recombines TRBV19 with TRBJ2-7; D assignment may be TRBD1 or TRBD2 (6 bases each). The germline V gene has CDR1 LNHDA and CDR2 SQIVND (reference sequence). Deletions cut 3 bases from V and 3 bases from J, with 18 bases between. The CDR3 covers 16 residues. CDR3 nucleotides: TGTGCCAGTAGTATGTTGGGGGGCGCAAGGCTCTACGAGCAGTACTTC. Translating gives CASSMLGGARLYEQYF.

The V and J genes are TRBV18 and TRBJ2-7; possibly TRBD1 or TRBD2 for D (5 bases each). With 4 bases removed from V and 2 bases from J, the gap between germline ends came to 15 bases. Germline V gene data show CDR1 as KGHSH and CDR2 as LQKENI. The CDR3 extends over 15 amino acids. CDR3 in DNA: TGTGCCAGCTCACTAAGAGGGACCCCAACCTACGAGCAGTACTTC. It codes for CASSLRGTPTYEQYF.

The V gene is TRBV30, the J gene TRBJ1-2; TRBD1 matches at 7 bases. After removal of 4 bases from V and 9 bases from J, the junction contained 8 bases not matched to a gene. CDR3 length: 12 residues. From germline, CDR1 is GTSNPN and CDR2 SVGIG (reference sequence). The CDR3 sequence: CAWNRQGSRYTF. CDR3 nucleotides: TGTGCCTGGAATCGACAGGGATCGCGCTACACCTTC.

V usage is TRBV6-6 and J usage is TRBJ2-5; D is unclear. The CDR3 totals 9 residues. The germline CDR1 and CDR2 sequences are MNHNY and SVGAGI (reference sequence). Trimming removed 8 bases from V and 4 bases from J, with 2 bases in between. CDR3 sequence (DNA): TGTGCCAGCGGAGAGACCCAGTACTTC. Protein: CASGETQYF.

J is TRBJ2-5 and V is TRBV9; 8 nucleotides match TRBD2. Per the germline V gene, CDR1 is SGDLS and CDR2 is YYNGEE. V was pared by 4 bases and J by 5 bases, with 13 bases of the junction left unmatched. CDR3 length equals 16 residues. The CDR3 is CASSSRPGGPRETQYF. DNA of the CDR3: TGTGCCAGCAGCTCAAGACCGGGAGGGCCCCGGGAGACCCAGTACTTC.